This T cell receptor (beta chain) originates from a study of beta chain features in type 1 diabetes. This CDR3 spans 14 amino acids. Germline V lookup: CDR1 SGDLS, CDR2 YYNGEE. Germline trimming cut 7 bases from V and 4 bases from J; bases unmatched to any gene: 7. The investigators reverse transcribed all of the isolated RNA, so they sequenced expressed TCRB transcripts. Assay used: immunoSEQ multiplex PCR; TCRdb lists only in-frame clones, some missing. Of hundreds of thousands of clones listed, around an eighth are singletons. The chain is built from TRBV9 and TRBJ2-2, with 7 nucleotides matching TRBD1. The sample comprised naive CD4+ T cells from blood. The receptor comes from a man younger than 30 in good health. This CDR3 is CASHRGTVTGELFF. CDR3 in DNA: TGTGCCAGCCACAGGGGAACGGTCACCGGGGAGCTGTTTTTT.